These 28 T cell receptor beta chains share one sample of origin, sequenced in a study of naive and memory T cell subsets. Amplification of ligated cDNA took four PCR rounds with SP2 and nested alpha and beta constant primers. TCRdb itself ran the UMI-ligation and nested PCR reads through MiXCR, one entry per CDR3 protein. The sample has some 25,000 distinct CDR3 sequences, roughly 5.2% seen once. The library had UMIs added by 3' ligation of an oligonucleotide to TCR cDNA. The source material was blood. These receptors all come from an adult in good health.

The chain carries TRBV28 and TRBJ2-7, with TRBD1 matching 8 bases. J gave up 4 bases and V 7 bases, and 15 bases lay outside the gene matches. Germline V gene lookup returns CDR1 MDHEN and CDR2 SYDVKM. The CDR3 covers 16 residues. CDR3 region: CASTGPPQGVIYEQYF. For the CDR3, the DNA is TGTGCCAGCACGGGGCCCCCACAGGGGGTCATTTACGAGCAGTACTTC.

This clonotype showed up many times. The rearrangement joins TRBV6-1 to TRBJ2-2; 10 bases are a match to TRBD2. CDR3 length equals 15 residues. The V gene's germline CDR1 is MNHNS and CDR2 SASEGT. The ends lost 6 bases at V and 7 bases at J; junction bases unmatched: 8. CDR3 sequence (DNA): TGTGCCAGCAGGTCTAGCGGGAGCCTGGGCGGGGAGCTGTTTTTT. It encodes CASRSSGSLGGELFF.

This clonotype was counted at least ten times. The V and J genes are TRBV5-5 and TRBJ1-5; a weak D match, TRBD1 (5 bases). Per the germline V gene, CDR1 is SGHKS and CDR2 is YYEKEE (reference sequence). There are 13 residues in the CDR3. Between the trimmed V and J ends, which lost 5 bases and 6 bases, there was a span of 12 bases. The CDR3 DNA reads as TGTGCCAGCAGTCGTAGTGGGGGTCAGCCCCAGCATTTT. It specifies CASSRSGGQPQHF.

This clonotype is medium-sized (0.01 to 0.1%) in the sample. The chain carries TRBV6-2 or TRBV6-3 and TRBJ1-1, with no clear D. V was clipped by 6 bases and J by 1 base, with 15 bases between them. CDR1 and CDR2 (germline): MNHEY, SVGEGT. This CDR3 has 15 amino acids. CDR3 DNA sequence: TGTGCCAGCAGCCCGTCTGGACGGTCGAACACTGAAGCTTTCTTT. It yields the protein CASSPSGRSNTEAFF.

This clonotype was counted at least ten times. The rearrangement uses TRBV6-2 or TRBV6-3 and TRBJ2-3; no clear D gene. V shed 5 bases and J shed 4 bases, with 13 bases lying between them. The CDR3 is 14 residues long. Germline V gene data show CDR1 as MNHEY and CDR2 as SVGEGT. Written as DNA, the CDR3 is TGTGCCAGCAGTATCACCTCGAAAGCAGATACGCAGTATTTT. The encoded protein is CASSITSKADTQYF.

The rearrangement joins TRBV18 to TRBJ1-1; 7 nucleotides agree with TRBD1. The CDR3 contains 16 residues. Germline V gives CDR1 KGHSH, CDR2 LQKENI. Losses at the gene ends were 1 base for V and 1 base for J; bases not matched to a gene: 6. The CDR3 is CASSPRLRQGNTEAFF. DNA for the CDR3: TGTGCCAGCTCACCACGGTTGAGACAGGGGAACACTGAAGCTTTCTTT. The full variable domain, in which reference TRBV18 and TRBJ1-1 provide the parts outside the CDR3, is NAGVMQNPRHLVRRRGQEARLRCSPMKGHSHVYWYRQLPEEGLKFMVYLQKENIIDESGMPKERFSAEFPKEGPSILRIQQVVRGDSAAYFCASSPRLRQGNTEAFFGQGTRLTVV.

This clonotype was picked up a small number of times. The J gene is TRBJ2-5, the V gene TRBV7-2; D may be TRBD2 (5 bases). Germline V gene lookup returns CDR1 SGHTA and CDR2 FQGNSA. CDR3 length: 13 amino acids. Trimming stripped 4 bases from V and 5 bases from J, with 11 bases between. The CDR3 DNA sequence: TGTGCCAGCAGCTCCTCGACTACGGAGACCCAGTACTTC. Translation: CASSSSTTETQYF.

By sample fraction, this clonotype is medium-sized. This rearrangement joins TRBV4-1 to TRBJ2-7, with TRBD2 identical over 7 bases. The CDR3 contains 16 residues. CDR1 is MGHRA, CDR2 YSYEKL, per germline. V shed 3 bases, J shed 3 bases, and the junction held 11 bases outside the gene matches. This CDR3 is CASSHPPGTTVYEQYF. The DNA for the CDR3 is TGCGCCAGCAGCCATCCACCGGGGACTACCGTCTACGAGCAGTACTTC.

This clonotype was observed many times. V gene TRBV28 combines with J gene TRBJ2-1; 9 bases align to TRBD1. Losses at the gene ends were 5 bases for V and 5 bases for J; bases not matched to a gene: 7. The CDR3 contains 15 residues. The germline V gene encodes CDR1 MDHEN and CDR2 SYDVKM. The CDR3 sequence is CASSTGGQGNNEQFF. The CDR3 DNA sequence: TGTGCCAGCAGTACCGGAGGACAGGGGAACAATGAGCAGTTCTTC.

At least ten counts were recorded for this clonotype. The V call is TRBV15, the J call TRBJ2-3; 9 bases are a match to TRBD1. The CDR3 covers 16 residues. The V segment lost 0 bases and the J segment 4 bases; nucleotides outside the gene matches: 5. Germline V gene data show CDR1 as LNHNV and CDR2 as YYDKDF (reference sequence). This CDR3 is CATSREGTGSPDTQYF. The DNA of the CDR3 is TGTGCCACCAGCAGAGAAGGGACAGGGTCCCCAGATACGCAGTATTTT.

This CDR3 is CASSEGGRYGYTF. The CDR3 nucleotides are TGTGCCAGCAGTGAAGGGGGGCGCTATGGCTACACCTTC. V gene TRBV2 combines with J gene TRBJ1-2; D may be TRBD1 (6 bases). CDR3 length: 13 residues. Trimming stripped 1 base from V and 4 bases from J, with 7 bases between. Per the germline V gene, CDR1 is SNHLY and CDR2 is FYNNEI.

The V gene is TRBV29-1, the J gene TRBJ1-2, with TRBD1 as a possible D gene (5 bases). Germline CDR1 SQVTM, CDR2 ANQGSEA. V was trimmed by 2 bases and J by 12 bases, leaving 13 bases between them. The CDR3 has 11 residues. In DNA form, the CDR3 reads TGCAGCGTTGAAACAGGCCCAGGCGACACCTTC. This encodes CSVETGPGDTF.

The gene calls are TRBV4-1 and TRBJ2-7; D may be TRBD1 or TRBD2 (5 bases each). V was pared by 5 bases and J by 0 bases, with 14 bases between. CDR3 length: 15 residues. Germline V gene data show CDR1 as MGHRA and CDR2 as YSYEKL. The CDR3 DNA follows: TGCGCCAGCAGCGAAACGGGGACGAGCTCCTACGAGCAGTACTTC. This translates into CASSETGTSSYEQYF.

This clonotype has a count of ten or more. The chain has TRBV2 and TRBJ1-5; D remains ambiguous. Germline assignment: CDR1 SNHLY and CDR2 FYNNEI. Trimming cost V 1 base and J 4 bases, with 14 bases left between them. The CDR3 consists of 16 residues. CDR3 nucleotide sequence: TGTGCCAGCAGTGAAGGGGTCGGACGGGTGAATCAGCCCCAGCATTTT. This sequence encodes CASSEGVGRVNQPQHF.

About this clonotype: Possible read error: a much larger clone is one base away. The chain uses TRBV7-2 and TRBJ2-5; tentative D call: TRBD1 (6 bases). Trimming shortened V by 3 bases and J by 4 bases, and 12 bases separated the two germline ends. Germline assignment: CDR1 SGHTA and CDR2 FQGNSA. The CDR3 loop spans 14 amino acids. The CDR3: CASSFTGRAETQYF. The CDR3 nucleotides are TGTGCCAGCAGCTTTACAGGGCGGGCAGAGACCCAGTACTTC.

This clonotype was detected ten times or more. The DNA for the CDR3 is TGTGCCAGCACTCCTCAGGGGGCCCCGGACTACGAGCAGTACTTC. It codes for CASTPQGAPDYEQYF. V is TRBV28 and J is TRBJ2-7; the match to TRBD1 covers 8 bases. Germline CDR1 MDHEN, CDR2 SYDVKM. The J segment lost 3 bases and the V segment lost 7 bases, leaving 11 bases of the junction unmatched. This CDR3 contains 15 residues. The full variable domain, completed using reference TRBV28 and TRBJ2-7, is DVKVTQSSRYLVKRTGEKVFLECVQDMDHENMFWYRQDPGLGLRLIYFSYDVKMKEKGDIPEGYSVSREKKERFSLILESASTNQTSMYLCASTPQGAPDYEQYFGPGTRLTVT.

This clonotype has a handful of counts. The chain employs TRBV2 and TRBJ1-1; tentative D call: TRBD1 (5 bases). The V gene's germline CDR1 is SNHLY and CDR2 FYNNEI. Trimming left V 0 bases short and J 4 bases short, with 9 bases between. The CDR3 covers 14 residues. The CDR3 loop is CASSEAAGGTEAFF. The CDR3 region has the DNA TGTGCCAGCAGTGAAGCTGCCGGGGGCACTGAAGCTTTCTTT.

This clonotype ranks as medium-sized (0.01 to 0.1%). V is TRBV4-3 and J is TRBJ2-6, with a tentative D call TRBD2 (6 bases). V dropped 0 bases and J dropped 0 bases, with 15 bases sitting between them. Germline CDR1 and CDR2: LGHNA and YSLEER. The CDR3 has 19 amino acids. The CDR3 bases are TGCGCCAGCAGCCAAGATCTTACAGCGGGCATCTCTGGGGCCAACGTCCTGACTTTC. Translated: CASSQDLTAGISGANVLTF.

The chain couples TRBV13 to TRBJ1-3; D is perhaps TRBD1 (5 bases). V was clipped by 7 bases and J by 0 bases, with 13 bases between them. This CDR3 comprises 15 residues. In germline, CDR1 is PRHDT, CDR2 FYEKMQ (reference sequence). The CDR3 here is CASTERDFSGNTIYF. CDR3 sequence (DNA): TGTGCCAGCACCGAACGGGACTTCTCTGGAAACACCATATATTTT.

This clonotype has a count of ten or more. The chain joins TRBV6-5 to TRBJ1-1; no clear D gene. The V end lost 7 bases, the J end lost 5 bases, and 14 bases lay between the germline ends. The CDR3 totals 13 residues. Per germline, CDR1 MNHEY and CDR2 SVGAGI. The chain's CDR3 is CASTYDRGTEAFF. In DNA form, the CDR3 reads TGTGCCAGCACCTACGATCGTGGGACTGAAGCTTTCTTT.

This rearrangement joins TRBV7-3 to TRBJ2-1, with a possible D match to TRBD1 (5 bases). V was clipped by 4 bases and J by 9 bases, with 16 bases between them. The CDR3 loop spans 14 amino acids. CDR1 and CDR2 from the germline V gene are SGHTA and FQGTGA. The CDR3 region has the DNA TGTGCCAGCAGCTCTGCCCAGGGCAGCGTTGAGCAGTTCTTC. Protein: CASSSAQGSVEQFF.

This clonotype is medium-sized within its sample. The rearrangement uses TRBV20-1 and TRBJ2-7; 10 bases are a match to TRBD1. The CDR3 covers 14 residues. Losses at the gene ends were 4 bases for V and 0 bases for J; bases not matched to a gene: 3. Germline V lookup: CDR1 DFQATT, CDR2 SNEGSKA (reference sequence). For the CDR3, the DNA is TGCAGTGCTAAGGGACAGGGGTCCTCCTACGAGCAGTACTTC. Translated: CSAKGQGSSYEQYF.

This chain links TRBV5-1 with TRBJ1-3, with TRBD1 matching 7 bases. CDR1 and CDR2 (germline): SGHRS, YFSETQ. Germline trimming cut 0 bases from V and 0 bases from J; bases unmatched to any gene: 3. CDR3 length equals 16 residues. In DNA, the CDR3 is TGCGCCAGCAGCTTGGCGGGGACAGCCTCTGGAAACACCATATATTTT. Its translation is CASSLAGTASGNTIYF.

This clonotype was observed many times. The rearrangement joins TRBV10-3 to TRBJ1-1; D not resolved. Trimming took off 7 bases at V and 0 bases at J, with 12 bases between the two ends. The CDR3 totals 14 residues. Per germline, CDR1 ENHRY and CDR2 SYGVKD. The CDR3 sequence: CAITSDGLNTEAFF. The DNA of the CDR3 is TGTGCCATCACCTCGGACGGTTTGAACACTGAAGCTTTCTTT.

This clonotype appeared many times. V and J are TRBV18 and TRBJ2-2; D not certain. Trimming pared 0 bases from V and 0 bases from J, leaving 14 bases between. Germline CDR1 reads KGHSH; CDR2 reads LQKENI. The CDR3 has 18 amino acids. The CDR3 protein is CASSPPSHWGTNTGELFF. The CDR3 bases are TGTGCCAGCTCACCACCCTCCCATTGGGGAACGAACACCGGGGAGCTGTTTTTT.

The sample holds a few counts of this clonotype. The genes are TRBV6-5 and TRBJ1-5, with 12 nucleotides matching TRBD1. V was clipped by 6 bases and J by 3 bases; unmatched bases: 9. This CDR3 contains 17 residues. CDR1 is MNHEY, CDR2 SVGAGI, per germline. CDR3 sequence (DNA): TGTGCCAGCAGGTCGACCGGGACAGGGGGCGACAATCAGCCCCAGCATTTT. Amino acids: CASRSTGTGGDNQPQHF.

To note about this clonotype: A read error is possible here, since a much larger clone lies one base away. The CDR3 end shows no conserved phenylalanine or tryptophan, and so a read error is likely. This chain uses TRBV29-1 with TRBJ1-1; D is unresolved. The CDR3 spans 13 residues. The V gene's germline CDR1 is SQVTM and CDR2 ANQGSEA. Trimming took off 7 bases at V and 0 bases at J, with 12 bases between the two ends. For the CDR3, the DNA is TGCAGCGGGGTGGAAGGAGTGAACACTGAAGCTTTCTTA. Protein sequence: CSGVEGVNTEAFL.

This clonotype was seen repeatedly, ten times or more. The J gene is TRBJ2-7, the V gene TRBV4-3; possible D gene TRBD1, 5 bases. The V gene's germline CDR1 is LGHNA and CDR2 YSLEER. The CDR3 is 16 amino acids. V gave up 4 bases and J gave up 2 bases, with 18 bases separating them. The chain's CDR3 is CASSLSRRQSTYEQYF. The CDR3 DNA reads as TGCGCCAGCAGCCTCTCCCGACGACAGTCAACCTACGAGCAGTACTTC.